Presented here are 26 T cell receptor beta chains from one specimen sequenced in a study of shared clonotypes between healthy human individuals (TCRdb year 2020). Library creation used the immunoSEQ multiplex PCR assay. TCRdb carries this immuneACCESS record with in-frame sequences only. Its versions omit some clonotypes, under half of them owing to an unresolved V gene in the studies checked, with the rest unexplained. This sample lists fewer than 2.5 million clones; 93% were detected once. The ten largest make up around 0.37% of the sample. The material sequenced was naive CD4+ T cells from PBMCs. The sample's cell subset or site label, in plain terms: CD45RA+ positively selected. Every receptor here comes from a man younger than 35 in good health. Some clones in this sample may be carry-over from other donors' samples.

The rearrangement links TRBV7-9 to TRBJ2-5; D possibly corresponds to TRBD2 (5 bases). The V end lost 3 bases, the J end lost 5 bases, and 13 bases lay between the germline ends. The CDR3 covers 14 residues. In germline, CDR1 is SEHNR, CDR2 FQNEAQ (reference sequence). The DNA for the CDR3 is TGTGCCAGCAGCTTTAGCGTCGGCGGGGAGACCCAGTACTTC. It translates to CASSFSVGGETQYF.

This chain joins TRBV2 and TRBJ1-5; 10 bases agree with TRBD1. This CDR3 has 17 amino acids. The germline V gene encodes CDR1 SNHLY and CDR2 FYNNEI. The V segment lost 3 bases and the J segment 5 bases; nucleotides outside the gene matches: 10. The CDR3 DNA follows: TGTGCCAGCAGTGATCCGGGACAGGGGTTGACGGATCAGCCCCAGCATTTT. Translation gives CASSDPGQGLTDQPQHF.

V gene TRBV29-1 combines with J gene TRBJ1-1; a weak D match, TRBD1 (5 bases). Trimming took 6 bases from V and 13 from J, leaving 15 bases between them. This CDR3 spans 10 amino acids. Germline V gene lookup returns CDR1 SQVTM and CDR2 ANQGSEA. CDR3 region: CSVAGTSHFF. The CDR3 DNA sequence: TGCAGCGTCGCCGGGACGTCTCATTTCTTT.

The genes are TRBV6-5 and TRBJ1-2; D gene ambiguous. This CDR3 is 14 amino acids long. The germline V gene encodes CDR1 MNHEY and CDR2 SVGAGI. Trimming removed 5 bases from V and 2 bases from J, with 12 bases in between. Here the CDR3 DNA reads TGTGCCAGCAGTGACCGGCGCGTCAACTATGGCTACACCTTC. It yields the protein CASSDRRVNYGYTF.

The CDR3 loop reads CASSFDLGIMGEQYF. Written as DNA, the CDR3 is TGTGCCAGCAGCTTCGACCTGGGTATTATGGGCGAGCAGTACTTC. V usage is TRBV7-2 and J usage is TRBJ2-7; D remains unclear. Trimming pared 3 bases from V and 6 bases from J, leaving 18 bases between. Germline loops: CDR1 SGHTA, CDR2 FQGNSA. CDR3 length: 15 amino acids.

This clone turned up a few times. The V call is TRBV7-9, the J call TRBJ1-5, with D uncertain. The CDR3 totals 15 residues. V was shortened by 5 bases and J by 4 bases, with 15 bases between the two germline ends. In germline, CDR1 is SEHNR, CDR2 FQNEAQ (reference sequence). CDR3 nucleotides: TGTGCCAGCAGCCCCTTGGGAAGTAATAATCAGCCCCAGCATTTT. Protein: CASSPLGSNNQPQHF. The variable domain in full, completed from reference TRBV7-9 and TRBJ1-5, reads DTGVSQNPRHKITKRGQNVTFRCDPISEHNRLYWYRQTLGQGPEFLTYFQNEAQLEKSRLLSDRFSAERPKGSFSTLEIQRTEQGDSAMYLCASSPLGSNNQPQHFGDGTRLSIL.

The genes are TRBV7-2 and TRBJ2-1; TRBD1 matches at 8 bases. The CDR3 runs 16 residues. Trimming at V came to 4 bases and at J to 1 base, leaving 6 bases not matched to a gene. Germline V gene sequence: CDR1 SGHTA, CDR2 FQGNSA. The CDR3 loop reads CASSSPGTGSYNEQFF. Written as DNA, the CDR3 is TGTGCCAGCAGCTCTCCCGGGACAGGATCCTACAATGAGCAGTTCTTC.

This clone showed up just once. This chain joins TRBV28 and TRBJ2-5; 12 bases fit TRBD1. From germline, CDR1 is MDHEN and CDR2 SYDVKM. The CDR3 sequence is 21 residues long. V was clipped by 1 base and J by 7 bases; unmatched bases: 22. The CDR3 nucleotides read TGTGCCAGCAGTTTATTTGGGTCCAAAACCGCGGGACAGGGGGCTATTGGGACCCAGTACTTC. Its protein product is CASSLFGSKTAGQGAIGTQYF. Variable domain in full (rest from reference TRBV28 and TRBJ2-5): DVKVTQSSRYLVKRTGEKVFLECVQDMDHENMFWYRQDPGLGLRLIYFSYDVKMKEKGDIPEGYSVSREKKERFSLILESASTNQTSMYLCASSLFGSKTAGQGAIGTQYFGPGTRLLVL.

This chain uses TRBV4-2 with TRBJ2-1, with D perhaps matching TRBD2 (6 bases). The CDR3 has 15 residues. Germline V lookup: CDR1 LGHNA, CDR2 YNFKEQ. Trimming pared 5 bases from V and 0 bases from J, leaving 11 bases between. The CDR3 loop is CASSLSGRSYNEQFF. The CDR3 DNA reads as TGTGCCAGCAGCTTGAGCGGGCGCTCCTACAATGAGCAGTTCTTC.

The chain links TRBV7-2 to TRBJ1-2, with a tentative D call TRBD1 (5 bases). Germline V gives CDR1 SGHTA, CDR2 FQGNSA. V lost 4 bases, J lost 6 bases, and 18 bases lay in between. The CDR3 is made up of 15 amino acids. The CDR3 DNA sequence: TGTGCCAGCAGCTCCAATACCCCCGGGACTAATGGCTACACCTTC. This codes for CASSSNTPGTNGYTF.

This clone was picked up one time. The V call is TRBV7-9, the J call TRBJ2-3; 8 nucleotides line up with TRBD2. The CDR3 contains 15 residues. The ends lost 4 bases at V and 0 bases at J; junction bases unmatched: 3. Germline V CDR1 and CDR2: SEHNR, FQNEAQ (reference sequence). CDR3 loop: CASSSGLASTDTQYF. Here the CDR3 DNA reads TGTGCCAGCAGCTCCGGACTAGCTAGCACAGATACGCAGTATTTT.

Concerning this clone: The sample contains more than one DNA sequence encoding this CDR3. V gene TRBV18 combines with J gene TRBJ2-5, with 8 positions matching TRBD1. Trimming took 1 base from V and 2 from J; bases not matched to a gene: 0. CDR1 and CDR2 from the germline V gene are KGHSH and LQKENI. This CDR3 comprises 14 residues. Here the CDR3 reads CASSPRQGQETQYF. For the CDR3, the DNA is TGTGCCAGCTCACCACGACAGGGGCAAGAGACCCAGTACTTC.

V and J are TRBV2 and TRBJ2-7, with TRBD2 identical over 11 bases. The CDR3 has 17 residues. V shed 6 bases, J shed 4 bases, and the junction held 14 bases outside the gene matches. CDR1 is SNHLY and CDR2 is FYNNEI in the germline V gene. The CDR3 loop is CASSLQGELAGVYEQYF. The CDR3 DNA is TGTGCCAGCAGCCTCCAGGGAGAACTAGCGGGAGTTTACGAGCAGTACTTC. Filled out from reference TRBV2 and TRBJ2-7, the complete variable domain reads EPEVTQTPSHQVTQMGQEVILRCVPISNHLYFYWYRQILGQKVEFLVSFYNNEISEKSEIFDDQFSVERPDGSNFTLKIRSTKLEDSAMYFCASSLQGELAGVYEQYFGPGTRLTVT.

The rearrangement joins TRBV28 to TRBJ1-5; D uncertain. Trimming stripped 6 bases from V and 0 bases from J, with 18 bases between. The CDR3 length is 17 residues. Germline V gene sequence: CDR1 MDHEN, CDR2 SYDVKM. CDR3: CASRTDEGLYSNQPQHF. CDR3 bases: TGTGCCAGCAGGACGGACGAAGGGCTATATAGCAATCAGCCCCAGCATTTT.

The chain recombines TRBV30 with TRBJ1-4; D ambiguous. The germline gives CDR1 GTSNPN, CDR2 SVGIG (reference sequence). This CDR3 comprises 16 residues. Trimming removed 1 base at V and 7 bases at J, with 19 bases between. The CDR3: CAWSGPNSPRGEKLFF. CDR3 sequence (DNA): TGTGCCTGGAGTGGACCTAACTCACCCCGGGGTGAAAAACTGTTTTTT.

This clone has a single count. The V call is TRBV11-2, the J call TRBJ2-3; 11 bases match TRBD2. CDR3 length: 15 residues. The V gene end was trimmed by 4 bases and the J gene end by 3 bases; junction bases not matched to a gene: 3. CDR1 and CDR2 from the germline V gene are SGHAT and FQNNGV. The CDR3, as DNA: TGTGCCAGCAGCTCGAGACTAGCGGGGACAGATACGCAGTATTTT. Its protein product is CASSSRLAGTDTQYF.

A note on this clone: This sample includes further DNA sequences coding for the same CDR3. This chain connects TRBV18 to TRBJ2-1; the D gene is possibly TRBD2 (5 bases). The germline V and J ends were trimmed by 1 base and 7 bases, with 11 bases remaining between them. Germline V gives CDR1 KGHSH, CDR2 LQKENI. The CDR3 contains 14 residues. The chain's CDR3 is CASSPRPGGNEQFF. Here the CDR3 DNA reads TGTGCCAGCTCACCACGACCCGGCGGGAATGAGCAGTTCTTC.

This clone has just one count. The same CDR3 is also encoded by other DNA sequences in this sample. The chain recombines TRBV7-9 with TRBJ2-5; D uncertain. CDR1 and CDR2 from the germline V gene are SEHNR and FQNEAQ (reference sequence). V was clipped by 2 bases and J by 1 base, with 5 bases between them. The CDR3 is 13 residues long. CDR3 loop: CASSLRAQETQYF. The CDR3 bases are TGTGCCAGCAGCTTAAGGGCCCAAGAGACCCAGTACTTC.

This chain joins TRBV25-1 and TRBJ1-6, with TRBD1 identical over 8 bases. This CDR3 contains 15 residues. The trim removed 6 bases at V and 8 bases at J, leaving 9 bases unmatched. Germline V gives CDR1 MGHDK, CDR2 SYGVNS. CDR3 in DNA: TGTGCCAGCAGCAACACCGGGACAGGAGATTCACCCCTCCACTTT. Encoded protein: CASSNTGTGDSPLHF.

As concerns this clone: The sample carries other DNA sequences with the same CDR3. V and J are TRBV5-4 and TRBJ2-5; TRBD2 matches at 8 bases. The CDR3 length is 15 residues. Germline lookup yields CDR1 SGHNT and CDR2 YYREEE (reference sequence). V lost 4 bases to trimming and J lost 3 bases; unmatched junction nucleotides: 8. The CDR3 region is CASSPGTSGEETQYF. The CDR3 nucleotides are TGTGCCAGCAGCCCCGGGACTAGTGGCGAAGAGACCCAGTACTTC.

The J gene is TRBJ1-1, the V gene TRBV19; 8 nucleotides line up with TRBD1. V trimming: 5 bases; J trimming: 11 bases; junction bases outside the gene matches: 16. The CDR3 spans 15 residues. Germline values: CDR1 LNHDA, CDR2 SQIVND (reference sequence). CDR3 DNA sequence: TGTGCCAGTAGTGACCCCATTATATCAGGGGGCGACGCTTTCTTT. Translated: CASSDPIISGGDAFF.

The rearrangement uses TRBV19 and TRBJ2-6; D may be TRBD1 (5 bases). The CDR3 is 17 residues long. The germline V gene has CDR1 LNHDA and CDR2 SQIVND (reference sequence). Trimming stripped 3 bases from V and 2 bases from J, with 14 bases between. Here the CDR3 reads CASSIIEAGTGANVLTF. CDR3 DNA sequence: TGTGCCAGTAGTATCATAGAAGCAGGGACTGGGGCCAACGTCCTGACTTTC. Looking up the rest from reference TRBV19 and TRBJ2-6 gives the full variable domain: DGGITQSPKYLFRKEGQNVTLSCEQNLNHDAMYWYRQDPGQGLRLIYYSQIVNDFQKGDIAEGYSVSREKKESFPLTVTSAQKNPTAFYLCASSIIEAGTGANVLTFGAGSRLTVL.

Notes on this clone: The sample holds other DNA sequences that translate to the same CDR3. J is TRBJ2-5 and V is TRBV28; the D call may be TRBD1 or TRBD2 (6 bases each). V was cut by 2 bases and J by 4 bases, with 11 bases left in between. CDR1 MDHEN and CDR2 SYDVKM come from the germline V gene. This CDR3 region has 14 residues. The CDR3 coding sequence is TGTGCCAGCAGTTTAGGGGGGCGAGGAGAGACCCAGTACTTC. It specifies CASSLGGRGETQYF.

This clone occurred once. DNA for the CDR3: TGTGCCAGCAGCCTCCTTGGACAGGGTGACGGTGAAGCTTTCTTT. This codes for CASSLLGQGDGEAFF. The chain combines TRBV5-6 with TRBJ1-1, with 8 bases matching TRBD1. The CDR3 runs 15 residues. The trim removed 4 bases at V and 7 bases at J, leaving 12 bases unmatched. CDR1 and CDR2 (germline): SGHDT, YYEEEE. Full variable domain (outside the CDR3, taken from reference TRBV5-6 and TRBJ1-1): DAGVTQSPTHLIKTRGQQVTLRCSPKSGHDTVSWYQQALGQGPQFIFQYYEEEERQRGNFPDRFSGHQFPNYSSELNVNALLLGDSALYLCASSLLGQGDGEAFFGQGTRLTVV.

J is TRBJ2-3 and V is TRBV4-2; 7 nucleotides agree with TRBD1. CDR1 is LGHNA, CDR2 YNFKEQ, per germline. This CDR3 has 15 amino acids. J gave up 3 bases and V 3 bases, and 6 bases lay outside the gene matches. The CDR3 spells CASSQTGQLTDTQYF. CDR3 nucleotide sequence: TGTGCCAGCAGCCAGACGGGACAGTTGACAGATACGCAGTATTTT.

This chain uses TRBV5-4 with TRBJ2-5; 7 bases are a match to TRBD2. The V gene end was trimmed by 0 bases and the J gene end by 1 base; junction bases not matched to a gene: 6. Germline CDR1 is SGHNT and CDR2 is YYREEE (reference sequence). The CDR3 consists of 16 residues. In nucleotides, the CDR3 is TGTGCCAGCAGCTTGGGGGAGGGTGCAAGCCAAGAGACCCAGTACTTC. Encoded protein: CASSLGEGASQETQYF.